This TCR beta chain was observed in a study of technical replicates of blood from a few donors. Profiled with immunoSEQ multiplex PCR; TCRdb holds only in-frame clones, not every one. The sample consists of 50,000 to 80,000 clones, 75% to 90% of them appearing once. Germline-derived CDR1 and CDR2 are MNHEY and SVGAGI. V was pared by 8 bases and J by 5 bases, with 10 bases of the junction left unmatched. The CDR3 sequence is 14 residues long. The V gene is TRBV6-5, the J gene TRBJ2-7, with 9 bases identical to TRBD2. Sequencing input: PBMCs. The source of this sequence is a human donor in good health. Some clones in this sample may be carry-over from other donors' samples. The CDR3 loop reads CASGDSGRIHEQYF. CDR3 DNA: TGTGCCAGCGGGGACAGCGGGAGGATCCACGAGCAGTACTTC.